This TCR beta chain comes out of a study of CD8+ T cells in alopecia areata. Overall study results and limits: TCR sharing was clearer in mice than between patients, perhaps partly owing to patient HLA diversity.

A word on this clone: As yet, its antigen is unknown.

CDR1 and CDR2 from the germline V gene are KGHSH and LQKENI. The CDR3 contains 13 residues. The trim removed 4 bases at V and 3 bases at J, leaving 0 bases unmatched. RNA, once extracted, was reverse transcribed into cDNA for use as the sequencing template. Repertoires were generated with immunoSEQ multiplex PCR, while TCRdb's copy carries only in-frame clones and drops some. In the table there are roughly 140,000 clones, 40% to 65% of which are singletons. The V and J genes are TRBV18 and TRBJ2-3; 8 bases line up with TRBD1. This sample comprised CD4+ T cells sorted from blood, obtained at week 0. This receptor was identified in a human donor with alopecia areata. CDR3 nucleotides: TGTGCCAGCTCACGGACAGGGACAGATACGCAGTATTTT. It is translated as CASSRTGTDTQYF.